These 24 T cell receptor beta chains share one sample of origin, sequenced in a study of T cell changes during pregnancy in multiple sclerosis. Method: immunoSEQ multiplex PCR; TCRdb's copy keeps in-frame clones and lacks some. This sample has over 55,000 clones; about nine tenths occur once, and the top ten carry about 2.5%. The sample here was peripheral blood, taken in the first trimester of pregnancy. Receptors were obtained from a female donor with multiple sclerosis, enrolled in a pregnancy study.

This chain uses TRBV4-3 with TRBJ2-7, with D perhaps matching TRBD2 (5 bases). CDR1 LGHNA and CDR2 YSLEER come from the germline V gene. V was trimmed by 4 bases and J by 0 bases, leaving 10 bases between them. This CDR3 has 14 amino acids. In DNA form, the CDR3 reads TGCGCCAGCAGCCCGAGCGGATACTCCTACGAGCAGTACTTC. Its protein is CASSPSGYSYEQYF.

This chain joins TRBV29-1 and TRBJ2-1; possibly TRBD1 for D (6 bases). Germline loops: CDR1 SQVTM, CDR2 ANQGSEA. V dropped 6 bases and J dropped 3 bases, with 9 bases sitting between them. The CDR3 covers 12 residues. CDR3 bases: TGCAGCGTCCGGACAGACTACAATGAGCAGTTCTTC. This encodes CSVRTDYNEQFF.

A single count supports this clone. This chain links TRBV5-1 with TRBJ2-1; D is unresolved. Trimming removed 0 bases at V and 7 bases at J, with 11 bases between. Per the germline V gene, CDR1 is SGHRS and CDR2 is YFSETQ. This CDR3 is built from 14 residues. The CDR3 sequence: CASSLGGVLNEQFF. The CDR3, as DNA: TGCGCCAGCAGCTTGGGAGGAGTCTTAAATGAGCAGTTCTTC.

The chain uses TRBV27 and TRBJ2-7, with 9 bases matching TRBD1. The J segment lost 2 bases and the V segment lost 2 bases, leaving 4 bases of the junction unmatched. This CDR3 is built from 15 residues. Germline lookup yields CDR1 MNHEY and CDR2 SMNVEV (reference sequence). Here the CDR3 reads CASSLVQGATYEQYF. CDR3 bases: TGTGCCAGCAGTTTAGTACAGGGGGCCACCTACGAGCAGTACTTC.

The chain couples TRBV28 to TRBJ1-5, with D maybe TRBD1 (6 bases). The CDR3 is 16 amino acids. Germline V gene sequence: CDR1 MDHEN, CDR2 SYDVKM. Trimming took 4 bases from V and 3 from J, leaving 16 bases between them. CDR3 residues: CASSSLDRPNNQPQHF. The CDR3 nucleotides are TGTGCCAGCAGTTCCCTAGACAGGCCCAACAATCAGCCCCAGCATTTT.

The CDR3 spells CASSGLGANEQFF. CDR3 bases: TGTGCCAGCAGTGGACTTGGGGCTAATGAGCAGTTCTTC. V usage is TRBV2 and J usage is TRBJ2-1, with D possibly matching TRBD1 (5 bases). Looked up from germline, CDR1 is SNHLY and CDR2 is FYNNEI. This CDR3 has 13 amino acids. Trimming cost V 4 bases and J 7 bases, with 11 bases left between them.

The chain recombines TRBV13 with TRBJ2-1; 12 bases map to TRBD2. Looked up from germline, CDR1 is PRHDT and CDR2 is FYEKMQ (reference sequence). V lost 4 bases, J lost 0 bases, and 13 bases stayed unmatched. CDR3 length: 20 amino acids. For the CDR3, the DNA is TGTGCCAGCAGCTCAGTCACAGGACTAGCGGGACCTAGCTCCTACAATGAGCAGTTCTTC. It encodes CASSSVTGLAGPSSYNEQFF.

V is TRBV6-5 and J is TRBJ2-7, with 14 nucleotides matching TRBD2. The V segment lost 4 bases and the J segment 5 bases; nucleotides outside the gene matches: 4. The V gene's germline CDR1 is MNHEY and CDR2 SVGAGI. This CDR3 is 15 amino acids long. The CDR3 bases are TGTGCCAGCAGTTCGAAGGGACTAGCGGGAGACGAGCAGTACTTC. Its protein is CASSSKGLAGDEQYF.

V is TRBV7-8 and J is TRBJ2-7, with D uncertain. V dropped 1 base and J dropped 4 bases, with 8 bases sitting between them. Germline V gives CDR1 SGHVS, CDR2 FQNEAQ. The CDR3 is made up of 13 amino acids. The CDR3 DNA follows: TGTGCCAGCAGCTTAGTTACAGCTTACGAGCAGTACTTC. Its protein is CASSLVTAYEQYF.

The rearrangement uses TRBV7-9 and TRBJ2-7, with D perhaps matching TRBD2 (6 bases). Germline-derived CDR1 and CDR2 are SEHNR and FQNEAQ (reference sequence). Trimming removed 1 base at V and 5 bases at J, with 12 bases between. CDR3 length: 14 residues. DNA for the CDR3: TGTGCCAGCAGCTTAGTGGAGGGAGGACACGAGCAGTACTTC. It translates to CASSLVEGGHEQYF.

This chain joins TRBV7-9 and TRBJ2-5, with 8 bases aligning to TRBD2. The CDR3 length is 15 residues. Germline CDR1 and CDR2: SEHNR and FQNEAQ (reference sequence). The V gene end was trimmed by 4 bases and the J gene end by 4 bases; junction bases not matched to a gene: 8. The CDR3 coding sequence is TGTGCCAGCAGCTCGACTGGACTAGCTGGAGAGACCCAGTACTTC. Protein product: CASSSTGLAGETQYF.

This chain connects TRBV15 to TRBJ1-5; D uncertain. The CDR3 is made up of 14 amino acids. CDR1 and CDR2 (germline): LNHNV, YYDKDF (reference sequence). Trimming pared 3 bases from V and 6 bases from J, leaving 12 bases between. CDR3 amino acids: CATSRDLGSQPQHF. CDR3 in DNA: TGTGCCACCAGCAGGGACTTGGGGAGTCAGCCCCAGCATTTT.

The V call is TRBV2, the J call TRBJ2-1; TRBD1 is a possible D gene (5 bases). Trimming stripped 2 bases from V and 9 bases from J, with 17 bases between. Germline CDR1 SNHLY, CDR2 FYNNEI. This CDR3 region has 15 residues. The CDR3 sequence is CASSEWVGAPIEQFF. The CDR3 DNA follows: TGTGCCAGCAGTGAATGGGTAGGGGCCCCAATTGAGCAGTTCTTC.

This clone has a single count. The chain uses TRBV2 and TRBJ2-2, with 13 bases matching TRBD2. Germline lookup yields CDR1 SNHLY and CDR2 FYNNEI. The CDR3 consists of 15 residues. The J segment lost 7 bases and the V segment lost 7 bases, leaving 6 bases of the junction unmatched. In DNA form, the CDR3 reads TGTGCCAGCACCCGGACTAGCGGGAGTAGCGGGGAGCTGTTTTTT. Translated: CASTRTSGSSGELFF. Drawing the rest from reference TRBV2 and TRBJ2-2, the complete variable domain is EPEVTQTPSHQVTQMGQEVILRCVPISNHLYFYWYRQILGQKVEFLVSFYNNEISEKSEIFDDQFSVERPDGSNFTLKIRSTKLEDSAMYFCASTRTSGSSGELFFGEGSRLTVL.

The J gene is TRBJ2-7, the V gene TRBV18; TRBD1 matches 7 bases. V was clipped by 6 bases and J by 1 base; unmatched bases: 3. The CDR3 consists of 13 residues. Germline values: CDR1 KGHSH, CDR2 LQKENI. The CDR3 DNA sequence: TGTGCCAGCTCTCGGGACAGATCCTACGAGCAGTACTTC. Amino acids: CASSRDRSYEQYF.

CDR3 in amino acids: CASSVLAAGELFF. The CDR3, as DNA: TGTGCCAGCAGTGTCCTAGCAGCCGGGGAGCTGTTTTTT. The V call is TRBV27, the J call TRBJ2-2, with D perhaps TRBD2 (5 bases). Germline CDR1 reads MNHEY; CDR2 reads SMNVEV (reference sequence). The CDR3 has 13 residues. V gave up 5 bases and J gave up 6 bases, with 10 bases separating them.

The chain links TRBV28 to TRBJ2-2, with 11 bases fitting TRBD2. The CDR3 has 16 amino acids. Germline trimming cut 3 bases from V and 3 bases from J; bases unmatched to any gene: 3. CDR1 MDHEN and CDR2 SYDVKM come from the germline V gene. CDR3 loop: CASSFGLAGDTGELFF. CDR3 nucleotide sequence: TGTGCCAGCAGTTTCGGACTAGCGGGCGACACCGGGGAGCTGTTTTTT.

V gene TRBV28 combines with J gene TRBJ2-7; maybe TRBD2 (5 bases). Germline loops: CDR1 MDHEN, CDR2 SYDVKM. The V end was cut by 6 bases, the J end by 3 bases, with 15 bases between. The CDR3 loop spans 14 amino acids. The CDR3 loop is CASSRTGRSYEQYF. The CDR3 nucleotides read TGTGCCAGCAGCAGGACTGGACGCAGCTACGAGCAGTACTTC.

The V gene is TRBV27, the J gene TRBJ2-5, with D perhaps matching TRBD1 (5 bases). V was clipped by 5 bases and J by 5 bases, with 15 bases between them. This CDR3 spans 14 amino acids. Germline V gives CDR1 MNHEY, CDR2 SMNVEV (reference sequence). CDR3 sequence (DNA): TGTGCCAGCAGTCCTTGGGCAGGGTGGGAGACCCAGTACTTC. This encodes CASSPWAGWETQYF.

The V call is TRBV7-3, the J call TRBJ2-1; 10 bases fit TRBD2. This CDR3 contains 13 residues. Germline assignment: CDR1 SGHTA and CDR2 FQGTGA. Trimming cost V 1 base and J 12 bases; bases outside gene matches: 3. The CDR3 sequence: CASSLNSGRVQFF. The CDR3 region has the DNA TGTGCCAGCAGCTTAAACAGCGGGAGGGTGCAGTTCTTC.

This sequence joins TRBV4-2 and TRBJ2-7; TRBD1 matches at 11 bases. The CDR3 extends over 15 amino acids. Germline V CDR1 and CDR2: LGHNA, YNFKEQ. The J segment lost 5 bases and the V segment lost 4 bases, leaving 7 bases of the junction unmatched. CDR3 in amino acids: CASSPRDRGIDEQYF. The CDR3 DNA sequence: TGTGCCAGCAGCCCCCGGGACAGGGGGATCGACGAGCAGTACTTC.

CDR3 loop: CASSLPRDGSLETQYF. DNA of the CDR3: TGTGCCAGCAGCTTACCTCGCGACGGGAGTCTGGAGACCCAGTACTTC. J is TRBJ2-5 and V is TRBV11-3; possibly TRBD2 for D (6 bases). Per the germline V gene, CDR1 is SGHNT and CDR2 is YENEEA. Trimming left V 2 bases short and J 5 bases short, with 18 bases between. This CDR3 has 16 amino acids.

CDR3 amino acids: CALGTSGSDTQYF. Written as DNA, the CDR3 is TGTGCCTTAGGGACTAGCGGGAGTGATACGCAGTATTTT. This sequence joins TRBV30 and TRBJ2-3; 14 bases map to TRBD2. The junction had 3 bases not matched to a gene; V was cut back by 7 bases and J by 6 bases. Germline lookup yields CDR1 GTSNPN and CDR2 SVGIG (reference sequence). The CDR3 loop spans 13 amino acids.

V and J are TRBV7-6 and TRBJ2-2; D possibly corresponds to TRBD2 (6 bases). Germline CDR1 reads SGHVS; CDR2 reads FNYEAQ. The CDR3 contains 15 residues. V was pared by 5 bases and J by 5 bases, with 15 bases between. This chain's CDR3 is CASSLVVGGTGELFF. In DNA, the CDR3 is TGTGCCAGCAGCCTAGTGGTCGGGGGAACCGGGGAGCTGTTTTTT.